This TCR beta chain was sequenced during a study of OX40 agonist ivuxolimab in advanced cancers. This CDR3 region has 13 residues. Germline V lookup: CDR1 GTSNPN, CDR2 SVGIG (reference sequence). The V segment lost 3 bases and the J segment 5 bases; nucleotides outside the gene matches: 3. Here immunoSEQ multiplex PCR was the method, and the copy in TCRdb shows in-frame clones only, minus some. The data hold 65,000 to 95,000 clones, with 90% observed a single time. The J gene is TRBJ2-5, the V gene TRBV30, with 10 bases identical to TRBD1. The sequences come from CD4+ or CD8+ T cells sorted from blood, collected in a trial of the OX40 agonist ivuxolimab. The sequence came from an adult with an advanced solid tumor such as melanoma, head and neck, liver or kidney cancer. CDR3 bases: TGTGCCTGGAGGTGGACAGGGGGTGAGACCCAGTACTTC. This sequence encodes CAWRWTGGETQYF.